The entry below gives a single T cell receptor beta chain sequence along with its context. In the original analysis: Reference gene primer amplification yielded estimated nucleated cell counts. Clones were sequenced by immunoSEQ multiplex PCR, and TCRdb holds only the in-frame ones, with some missing. The V and J calls and the clone size are those of that table, but D and trimming were determined from the DNA. Among 150,000 to 200,000 clones listed, approximately 91% were seen once. This entry is derived from a study of blood T cell repertoires in COVID-19. Study as a whole: Samples representing acute and convalescent COVID-19 were sourced from the United States, Italy and Spain.

This CDR3 has 12 residues. V lost 3 bases to trimming and J lost 12 bases; unmatched junction nucleotides: 7. Germline V CDR1 and CDR2: PRHDT, FYEKMQ (reference sequence). Input material: peripheral blood. This receptor was obtained from a man aged 40-50 years with acute or convalescent COVID-19. The chain has TRBV13 and TRBJ1-1; TRBD1 agrees at 7 bases. The CDR3 spells CASSFSDRVSFF. The CDR3 bases are TGTGCCAGCAGCTTCTCCGACAGGGTGTCTTTCTTT.